These 31 T cell receptor beta chains share one sample of origin, sequenced in a study of vaccination effects on CD4 cells after COVID-19. Their specific antigens are unknown. This table comes from immunoSEQ multiplex PCR, and its TCRdb copy is limited to in-frame clones, with some not included. The sample yields 30,000 to 40,000 clones, around 80% seen once. Isolating CD4+ T cells followed less than 12 days of culture. Convalescent patients had PCR-confirmed SARS-CoV-2 infection between March and December 2020. Each participant was administered two doses of either the BNT162b2 or the mRNA-1273 vaccine. Sequenced material: CD4+ T cells from PBMCs cultured without peptide, taken after COVID-19 vaccination. Receptors originate from a human donor who had a prior SARS-CoV-2 infection.

V usage is TRBV5-1 and J usage is TRBJ1-1; 10 nucleotides agree with TRBD1. Germline trimming cut 3 bases from V and 3 bases from J; bases unmatched to any gene: 5. The CDR3 length is 15 residues. Germline lookup yields CDR1 SGHRS and CDR2 YFSETQ. In DNA, the CDR3 is TGCGCCAGCAGCTACCCCGGGACAGGGGACACTGAAGCTTTCTTT. Encoded protein: CASSYPGTGDTEAFF.

The chain carries TRBV7-2 and TRBJ2-3, with 7 bases identical to TRBD1. CDR3 length: 16 amino acids. The V and J ends lost 5 bases and 1 base, in that order; junction bases with no gene match: 9. CDR1 is SGHTA, CDR2 FQGNSA, per germline. For the CDR3, the DNA is TGTGCCAGCAGCCTAATTATTACAGGGGGCACAGATACGCAGTATTTT. Translation gives CASSLIITGGTDTQYF.

This sequence joins TRBV21-1 and TRBJ1-2; the listed D gene, TRBD1, was not tested against the DNA. TRBV21-1 is designated a pseudogene. This CDR3 is built from 15 residues. The CDR3 DNA reads as TGTGCCAGCAGCGCCCCCGGGACAGGGGGCACGGGCTACACCTTC. Its protein product is CASSAPGTGGTGYTF.

The rearrangement links TRBV7-3 to TRBJ2-1, with 11 bases identical to TRBD2. Trimming took 5 bases from V and 8 from J; bases not matched to a gene: 5. Germline V lookup: CDR1 SGHTA, CDR2 FQGTGA. This CDR3 comprises 14 residues. CDR3 sequence: CASSVTSGKDEQFF. CDR3 in DNA: TGTGCCAGCAGCGTGACTAGCGGGAAGGATGAGCAGTTCTTC.

This CDR3 is CASSSTSSNTQYF. As DNA, the CDR3 is TGTGCCAGCAGTTCGACTAGCTCGAATACGCAGTATTTT. The genes are TRBV27 and TRBJ2-3; 7 bases map to TRBD2. The CDR3 consists of 13 residues. The V gene end was trimmed by 4 bases and the J gene end by 7 bases; junction bases not matched to a gene: 5. Per germline, CDR1 MNHEY and CDR2 SMNVEV (reference sequence).

V usage is TRBV9 and J usage is TRBJ2-1, with D possibly TRBD2 on 5 matching bases. Germline V lookup: CDR1 SGDLS, CDR2 YYNGEE. Trimming pared 0 bases from V and 9 bases from J, leaving 10 bases between. This CDR3 spans 13 amino acids. The CDR3 DNA is TGTGCCAGCAGCGTAGTATCGGCGGGTGAGCAGTTCTTC. It codes for CASSVVSAGEQFF.

The rearrangement joins TRBV5-1 to TRBJ1-1; TRBD1 agrees at 7 bases. CDR3 length: 15 residues. Germline lookup yields CDR1 SGHRS and CDR2 YFSETQ. J was trimmed by 5 bases and V by 4 bases; bases with no gene match: 11. CDR3 nucleotides: TGCGCCAGCAGCATCAGGACAGGCGGGGGAACTGAAGCTTTCTTT. It encodes CASSIRTGGGTEAFF.

The V call is TRBV7-2, the J call TRBJ1-2, with 7 bases that match TRBD1. J was trimmed by 4 bases and V by 1 base; bases with no gene match: 6. Germline CDR1 reads SGHTA; CDR2 reads FQGNSA. This CDR3 has 15 amino acids. The CDR3 DNA is TGTGCCAGCAGCTTAGGCCCCAGGGGGATCTATGGCTACACCTTC. Translating gives CASSLGPRGIYGYTF.

The chain uses TRBV2 and TRBJ1-2; 9 nucleotides align to TRBD1. The CDR3 has 16 residues. V gave up 5 bases and J gave up 4 bases; unmatched junction bases: 11. Looked up from germline, CDR1 is SNHLY and CDR2 is FYNNEI. Here the CDR3 reads CASSPGQGLKSYGYTF. The CDR3 DNA is TGTGCCAGCAGTCCGGGACAGGGCCTAAAGAGCTATGGCTACACCTTC.

The J gene is TRBJ2-7, the V gene TRBV5-1; D not resolved. The CDR3 consists of 14 residues. CDR1 is SGHRS, CDR2 YFSETQ, per germline. Trimming removed 0 bases from V and 2 bases from J, with 9 bases in between. CDR3 DNA sequence: TGCGCCAGCAGCTTGGAGGCGCAGGCCTACGAGCAGTACTTC. This encodes CASSLEAQAYEQYF. Full variable domain (remainder filled in from reference TRBV5-1 and TRBJ2-7): KAGVTQTPRYLIKTRGQQVTLSCSPISGHRSVSWYQQTPGQGLQFLFEYFSETQRNKGNFPGRFSGRQFSNSRSEMNVSTLELGDSALYLCASSLEAQAYEQYFGPGTRLTVT.

This rearrangement joins TRBV6-2 or TRBV6-3 to TRBJ2-2, with D tentatively TRBD2 (5 bases). The length of the CDR3 is 12 residues. V lost 2 bases to trimming and J lost 7 bases, with 5 bases between them. The germline V gene has CDR1 MNHEY and CDR2 SVGEGT. CDR3 residues: CASSYSGGELFF. The CDR3 DNA reads as TGTGCCAGCAGTTACAGCGGCGGGGAGCTGTTTTTT.

In the case of this clone: One end of the junction fails to match germline, which may point to a read error. The J gene is TRBJ1-6, the V gene TRBV7-2, with D perhaps TRBD1 (6 bases). The V gene's germline CDR1 is SGHTA and CDR2 FQGNSA. The CDR3 totals 15 residues. In DNA, the CDR3 is TGTGCCAGCAGTTTAGATTCAGGGGAGGTTTCACCCCTCCACTTT. It codes for CASSLDSGEVSPLHF.

The V gene is TRBV20-1, the J gene TRBJ2-5; 7 bases fit TRBD1. Germline CDR1 DFQATT, CDR2 SNEGSKA (reference sequence). This CDR3 contains 12 residues. The V and J ends lost 3 bases and 5 bases, in that order; junction bases with no gene match: 3. The CDR3 protein is CSASIRGETQYF. CDR3 nucleotide sequence: TGCAGTGCTAGTATCAGGGGGGAGACCCAGTACTTC.

V and J are TRBV2 and TRBJ1-4, with TRBD1 matching over 10 bases. The CDR3 has 15 amino acids. Germline CDR1 reads SNHLY; CDR2 reads FYNNEI. Germline trimming cut 6 bases from V and 3 bases from J; bases unmatched to any gene: 4. In DNA form, the CDR3 reads TGTGCCAGCAGGAGACAGGGGGCATCTAATGAAAAACTGTTTTTT. Translation gives CASRRQGASNEKLFF. Full variable domain (remainder filled in from reference TRBV2 and TRBJ1-4): EPEVTQTPSHQVTQMGQEVILRCVPISNHLYFYWYRQILGQKVEFLVSFYNNEISEKSEIFDDQFSVERPDGSNFTLKIRSTKLEDSAMYFCASRRQGASNEKLFFGSGTQLSVL.

The chain combines TRBV10-3 with TRBJ2-3; D unresolved. Germline V gene data show CDR1 as ENHRY and CDR2 as SYGVKD. V lost 6 bases and J lost 2, with 12 bases in between. This CDR3 has 14 amino acids. CDR3 DNA: TGTGCCATCAGGGACCTGAGAGACACAGATACGCAGTATTTT. It codes for CAIRDLRDTDTQYF.

The chain is built from TRBV30 and TRBJ2-7, with TRBD1 identical over 7 bases. Trimming cost V 2 bases and J 4 bases; bases outside gene matches: 5. This CDR3 comprises 13 residues. Germline loops: CDR1 GTSNPN, CDR2 SVGIG (reference sequence). The chain's CDR3 is CAWSIQGKYEQYF. Written as DNA, the CDR3 is TGTGCCTGGAGTATACAGGGGAAATACGAGCAGTACTTC.

This clone was recorded once. This chain joins TRBV4-1 and TRBJ2-7; TRBD2 agrees at 7 bases. Trimming cost V 0 bases and J 6 bases; bases outside gene matches: 14. The V gene's germline CDR1 is MGHRA and CDR2 YSYEKL. The CDR3 sequence is 17 residues long. CDR3 DNA: TGCGCCAGCAGCCAAGAAACCGCTAGCGGATCCCGGTTCGAGCAGTACTTC. This translates into CASSQETASGSRFEQYF.

This clone was seen just once. Here the CDR3 DNA reads TGTGCCAGCAGTCGACGACGGGGGGATGGAAACACCATATATTTT. This gives the protein CASSRRRGDGNTIYF. This sequence joins TRBV2 and TRBJ1-3; tentative D call: TRBD1 (5 bases). Per the germline V gene, CDR1 is SNHLY and CDR2 is FYNNEI. V was pared by 5 bases and J by 3 bases, with 14 bases between. This CDR3 has 15 residues.

The count of this clone is one. CDR3 residues: CASSSQGAGETQYF. The CDR3 coding sequence is TGTGCCAGCAGCTCCCAGGGGGCTGGAGAGACCCAGTACTTC. The rearrangement uses TRBV5-6 and TRBJ2-5; 8 positions match TRBD1. V lost 3 bases, J lost 4 bases, and 5 bases stayed unmatched. This CDR3 is 14 amino acids long. CDR1 and CDR2 from the germline V gene are SGHDT and YYEEEE. Variable domain in full (rest from reference TRBV5-6 and TRBJ2-5): DAGVTQSPTHLIKTRGQQVTLRCSPKSGHDTVSWYQQALGQGPQFIFQYYEEEERQRGNFPDRFSGHQFPNYSSELNVNALLLGDSALYLCASSSQGAGETQYFGPGTRLLVL.

V usage is TRBV11-2 and J usage is TRBJ2-1, with 7 bases identical to TRBD2. Losses at the gene ends were 5 bases for V and 4 bases for J; bases not matched to a gene: 11. From germline, CDR1 is SGHAT and CDR2 FQNNGV. The CDR3 spans 16 residues. The CDR3: CASSQRPGRVYNEQFF. CDR3 coding DNA: TGTGCCAGCAGCCAGCGGCCAGGGAGGGTTTACAATGAGCAGTTCTTC.

This rearrangement joins TRBV4-2 to TRBJ2-1, with TRBD2 matching over 10 bases. V gave up 6 bases and J gave up 2 bases; unmatched junction bases: 4. CDR3 size: 15 residues. The V gene's germline CDR1 is LGHNA and CDR2 YNFKEQ. The CDR3 DNA reads as TGTGCCAGCAGACCGAGCGGGGGGGCCTACAATGAGCAGTTCTTC. This translates into CASRPSGGAYNEQFF.

The rearrangement joins TRBV10-3 to TRBJ2-3, with TRBD2 matching over 8 bases. This CDR3 region has 14 residues. V shed 5 bases and J 3 bases; nucleotides not matched to a gene: 4. CDR1 and CDR2 from the germline V gene are ENHRY and SYGVKD. CDR3 region: CAISPGGATDTQYF. The CDR3 nucleotides are TGTGCCATCAGTCCCGGGGGGGCTACAGATACGCAGTATTTT.

The V gene is TRBV4-2, the J gene TRBJ1-3, with 7 bases aligning to TRBD1. After removal of 0 bases from V and 4 bases from J, the junction contained 3 bases not matched to a gene. The germline CDR1 and CDR2 sequences are LGHNA and YNFKEQ. The CDR3 consists of 15 residues. In DNA, the CDR3 is TGTGCCAGCAGCCAAGACAGGGGGTTAGGAAACACCATATATTTT. This gives the protein CASSQDRGLGNTIYF.

The chain recombines TRBV3-1 (or the pseudogene TRBV3-2) with TRBJ2-5; D ambiguous. The V and J ends lost 1 base and 6 bases respectively, with 3 bases between them. CDR3 length: 11 amino acids. Germline values: CDR1 LGHDT, CDR2 YNNKEL (reference sequence). The CDR3 region has the DNA TGTGCCAGCAGCCAAGCGCAGACCCAGTACTTC. This codes for CASSQAQTQYF.

This chain links TRBV18 with TRBJ1-2, with D perhaps matching TRBD1 (5 bases). The CDR3 length is 15 residues. The germline V gene encodes CDR1 KGHSH and CDR2 LQKENI. Trimming took 3 bases from V and 0 from J, leaving 11 bases between them. The CDR3 sequence is CASSPSGGSNYGYTF. For the CDR3, the DNA is TGTGCCAGCTCACCCTCCGGGGGGTCTAACTATGGCTACACCTTC.

The rearrangement uses TRBV5-1 and TRBJ2-7; D is perhaps TRBD2 (5 bases). Germline V gene data show CDR1 as SGHRS and CDR2 as YFSETQ. The V and J ends lost 0 bases and 6 bases respectively, with 22 bases between them. CDR3 size: 17 residues. The CDR3, as DNA: TGCGCCAGCAGCTTGGCCCCGGGGTACTCCCCCTACGTCGAGCAGTACTTC. As protein: CASSLAPGYSPYVEQYF. The whole variable domain, filled in from reference TRBV5-1 and TRBJ2-7, reads KAGVTQTPRYLIKTRGQQVTLSCSPISGHRSVSWYQQTPGQGLQFLFEYFSETQRNKGNFPGRFSGRQFSNSRSEMNVSTLELGDSALYLCASSLAPGYSPYVEQYFGPGTRLTVT.

This clone has only a few counts. The chain couples TRBV27 to TRBJ1-2; TRBD1 matches at 7 bases. The CDR3 spans 14 residues. Losses at the gene ends were 4 bases for V and 1 base for J; bases not matched to a gene: 3. Looked up from germline, CDR1 is MNHEY and CDR2 is SMNVEV (reference sequence). The CDR3 region has the DNA TGTGCCAGCAGTTCAGGGGGGCATAACTATGGCTACACCTTC. Encoded protein: CASSSGGHNYGYTF.

The rearrangement uses TRBV4-2 and TRBJ1-2; no clear D. Germline assignment: CDR1 LGHNA and CDR2 YNFKEQ. The CDR3 length is 14 residues. The germline V and J ends were trimmed by 1 base and 2 bases, with 8 bases remaining between them. The CDR3 coding sequence is TGTGCCAGCAGCCAAGGATGGAAAAACTATGGCTACACCTTC. Amino acid sequence: CASSQGWKNYGYTF.

The chain combines TRBV4-1 with TRBJ2-7, with 10 bases lining up with TRBD2. Germline V CDR1 and CDR2: MGHRA, YSYEKL. Trimming cost V 0 bases and J 3 bases; bases outside gene matches: 8. CDR3 length: 17 amino acids. CDR3 bases: TGCGCCAGCAGCCAAGATCCAGCGGGAGGGGGGGGCTACGAGCAGTACTTC. This translates into CASSQDPAGGGGYEQYF.

This chain links TRBV7-2 with TRBJ1-1; D unclear. The CDR3 consists of 13 residues. CDR1 SGHTA and CDR2 FQGNSA come from the germline V gene. The V end was cut by 1 base, the J end by 1 base, with 4 bases between. CDR3 sequence (DNA): TGTGCCAGCAGCTTAGACAGGAACACTGAAGCTTTCTTT. It yields the protein CASSLDRNTEAFF. Filled out from reference TRBV7-2 and TRBJ1-1, the complete variable domain reads GAGVSQSPSNKVTEKGKDVELRCDPISGHTALYWYRQSLGQGLEFLIYFQGNSAPDKSGLPSDRFSAERTGGSVSTLTIQRTQQEDSAVYLCASSLDRNTEAFFGQGTRLTVV.

The chain has TRBV7-9 and TRBJ2-3; D possibly uses TRBD1 or TRBD2 (5 bases each). The V gene lost 5 bases and the J gene lost 1 base, with 19 bases spanning the gap. Per the germline V gene, CDR1 is SEHNR and CDR2 is FQNEAQ (reference sequence). The CDR3 sequence is 17 residues long. CDR3 protein: CASSTRRGRGGTDTQYF. DNA for the CDR3: TGTGCCAGCAGCACTAGAAGGGGTAGGGGCGGCACAGATACGCAGTATTTT.